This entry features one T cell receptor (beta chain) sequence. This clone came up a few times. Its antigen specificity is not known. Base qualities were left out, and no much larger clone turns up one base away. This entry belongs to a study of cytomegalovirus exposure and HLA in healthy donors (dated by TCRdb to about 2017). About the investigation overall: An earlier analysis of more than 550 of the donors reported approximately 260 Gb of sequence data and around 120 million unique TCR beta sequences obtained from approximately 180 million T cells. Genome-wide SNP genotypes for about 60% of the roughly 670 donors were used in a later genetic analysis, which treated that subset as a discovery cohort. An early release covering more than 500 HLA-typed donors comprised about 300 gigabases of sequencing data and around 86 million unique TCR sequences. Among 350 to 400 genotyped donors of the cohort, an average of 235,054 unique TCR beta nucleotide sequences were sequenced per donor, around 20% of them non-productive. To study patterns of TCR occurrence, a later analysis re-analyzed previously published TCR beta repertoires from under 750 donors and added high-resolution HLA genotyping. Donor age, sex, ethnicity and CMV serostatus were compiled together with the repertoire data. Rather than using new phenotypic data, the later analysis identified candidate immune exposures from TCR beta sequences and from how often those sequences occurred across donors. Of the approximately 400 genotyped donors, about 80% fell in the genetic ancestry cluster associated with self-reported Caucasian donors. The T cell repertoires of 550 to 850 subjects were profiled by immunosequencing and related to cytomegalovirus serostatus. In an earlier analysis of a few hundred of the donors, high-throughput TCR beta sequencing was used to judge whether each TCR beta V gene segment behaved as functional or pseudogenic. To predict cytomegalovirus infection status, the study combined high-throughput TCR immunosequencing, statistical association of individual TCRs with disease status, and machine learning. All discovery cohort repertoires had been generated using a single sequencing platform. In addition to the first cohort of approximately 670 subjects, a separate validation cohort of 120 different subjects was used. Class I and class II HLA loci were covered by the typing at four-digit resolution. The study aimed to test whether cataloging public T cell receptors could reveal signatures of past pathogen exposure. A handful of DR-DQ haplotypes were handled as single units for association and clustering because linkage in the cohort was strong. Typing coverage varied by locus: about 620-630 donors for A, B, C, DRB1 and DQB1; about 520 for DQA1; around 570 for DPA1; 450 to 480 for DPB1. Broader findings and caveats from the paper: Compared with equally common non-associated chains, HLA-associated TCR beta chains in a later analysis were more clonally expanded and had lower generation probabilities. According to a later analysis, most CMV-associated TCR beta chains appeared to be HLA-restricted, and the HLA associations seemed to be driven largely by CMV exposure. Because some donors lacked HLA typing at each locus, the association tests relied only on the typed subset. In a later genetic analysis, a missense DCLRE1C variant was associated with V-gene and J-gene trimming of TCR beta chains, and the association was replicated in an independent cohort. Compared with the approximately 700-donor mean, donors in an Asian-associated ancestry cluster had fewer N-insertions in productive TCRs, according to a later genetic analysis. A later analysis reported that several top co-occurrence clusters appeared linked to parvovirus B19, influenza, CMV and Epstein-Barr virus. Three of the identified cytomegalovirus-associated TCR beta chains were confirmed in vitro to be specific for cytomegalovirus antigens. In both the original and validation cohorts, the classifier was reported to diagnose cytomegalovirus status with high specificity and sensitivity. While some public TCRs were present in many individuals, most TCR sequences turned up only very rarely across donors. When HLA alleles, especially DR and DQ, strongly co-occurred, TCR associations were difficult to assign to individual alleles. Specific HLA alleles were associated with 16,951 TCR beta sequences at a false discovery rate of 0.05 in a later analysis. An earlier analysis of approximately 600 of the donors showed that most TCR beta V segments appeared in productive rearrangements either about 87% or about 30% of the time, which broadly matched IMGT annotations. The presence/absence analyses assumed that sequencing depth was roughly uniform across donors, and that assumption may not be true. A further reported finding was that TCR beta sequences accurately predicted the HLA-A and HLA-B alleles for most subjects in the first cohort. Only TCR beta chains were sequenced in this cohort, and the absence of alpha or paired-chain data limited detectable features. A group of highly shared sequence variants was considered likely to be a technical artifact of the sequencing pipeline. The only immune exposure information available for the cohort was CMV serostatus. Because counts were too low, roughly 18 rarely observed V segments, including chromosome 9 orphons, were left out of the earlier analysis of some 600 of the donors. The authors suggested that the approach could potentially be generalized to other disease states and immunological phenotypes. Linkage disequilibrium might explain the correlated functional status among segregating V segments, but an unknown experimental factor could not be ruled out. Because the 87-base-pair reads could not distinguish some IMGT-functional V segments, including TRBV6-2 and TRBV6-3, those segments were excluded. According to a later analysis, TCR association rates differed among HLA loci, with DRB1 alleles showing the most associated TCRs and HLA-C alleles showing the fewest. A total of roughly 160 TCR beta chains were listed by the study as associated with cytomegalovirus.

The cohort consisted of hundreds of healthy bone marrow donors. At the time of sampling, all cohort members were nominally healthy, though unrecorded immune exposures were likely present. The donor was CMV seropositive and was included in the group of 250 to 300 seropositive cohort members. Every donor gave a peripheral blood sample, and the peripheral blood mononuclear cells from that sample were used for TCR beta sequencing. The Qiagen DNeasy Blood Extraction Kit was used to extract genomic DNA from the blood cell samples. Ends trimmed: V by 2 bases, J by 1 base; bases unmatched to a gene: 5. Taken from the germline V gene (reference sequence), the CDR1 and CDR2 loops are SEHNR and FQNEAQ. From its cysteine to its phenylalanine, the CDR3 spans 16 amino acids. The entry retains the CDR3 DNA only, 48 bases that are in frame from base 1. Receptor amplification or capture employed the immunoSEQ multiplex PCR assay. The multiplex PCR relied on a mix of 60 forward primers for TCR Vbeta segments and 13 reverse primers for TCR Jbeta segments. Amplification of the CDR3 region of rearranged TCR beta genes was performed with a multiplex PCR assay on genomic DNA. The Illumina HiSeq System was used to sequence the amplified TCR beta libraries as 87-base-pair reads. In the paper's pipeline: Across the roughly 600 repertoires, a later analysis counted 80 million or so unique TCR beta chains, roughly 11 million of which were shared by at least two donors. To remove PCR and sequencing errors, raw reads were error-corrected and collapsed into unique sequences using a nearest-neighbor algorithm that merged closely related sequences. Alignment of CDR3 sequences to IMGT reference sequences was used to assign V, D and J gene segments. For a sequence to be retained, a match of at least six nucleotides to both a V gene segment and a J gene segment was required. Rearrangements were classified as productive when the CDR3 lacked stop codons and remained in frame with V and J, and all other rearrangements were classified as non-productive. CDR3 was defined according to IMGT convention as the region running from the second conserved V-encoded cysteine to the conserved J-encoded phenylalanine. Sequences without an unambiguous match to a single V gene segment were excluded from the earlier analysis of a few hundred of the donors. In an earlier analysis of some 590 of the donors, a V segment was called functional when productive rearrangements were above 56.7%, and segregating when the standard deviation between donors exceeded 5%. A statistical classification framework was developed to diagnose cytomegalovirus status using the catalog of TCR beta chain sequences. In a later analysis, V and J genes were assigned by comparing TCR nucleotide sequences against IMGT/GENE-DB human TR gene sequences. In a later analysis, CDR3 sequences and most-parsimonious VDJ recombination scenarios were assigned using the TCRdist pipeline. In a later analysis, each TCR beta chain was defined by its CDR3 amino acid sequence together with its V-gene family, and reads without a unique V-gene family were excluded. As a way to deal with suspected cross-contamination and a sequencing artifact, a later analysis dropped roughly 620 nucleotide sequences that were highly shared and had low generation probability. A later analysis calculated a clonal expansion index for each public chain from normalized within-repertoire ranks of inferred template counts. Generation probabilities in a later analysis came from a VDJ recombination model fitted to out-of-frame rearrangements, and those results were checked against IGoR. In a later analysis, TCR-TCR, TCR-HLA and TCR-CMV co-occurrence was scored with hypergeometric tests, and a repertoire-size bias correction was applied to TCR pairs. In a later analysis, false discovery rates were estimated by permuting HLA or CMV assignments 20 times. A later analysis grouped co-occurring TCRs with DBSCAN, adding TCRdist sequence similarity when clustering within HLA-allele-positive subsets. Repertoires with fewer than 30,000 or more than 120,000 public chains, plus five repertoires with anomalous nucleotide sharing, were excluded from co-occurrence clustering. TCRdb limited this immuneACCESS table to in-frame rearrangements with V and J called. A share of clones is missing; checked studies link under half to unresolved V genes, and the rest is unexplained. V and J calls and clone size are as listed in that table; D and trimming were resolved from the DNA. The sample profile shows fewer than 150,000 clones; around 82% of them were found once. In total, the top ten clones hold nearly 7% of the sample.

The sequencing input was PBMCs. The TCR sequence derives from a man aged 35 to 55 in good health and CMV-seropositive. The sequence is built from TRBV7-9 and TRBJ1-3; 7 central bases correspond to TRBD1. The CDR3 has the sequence CASSLWGDSSGNTIYF. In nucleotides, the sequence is TGTGCCAGCAGCTTATGGGGGGACAGTTCTGGAAACACCATATATTTT.